This T cell receptor (beta chain) comes out of a study of CD8+ T cells in alopecia areata. The CDR3 extends over 15 amino acids. CDR1 is SGHRS and CDR2 is YFSETQ in the germline V gene. V was clipped by 3 bases and J by 0 bases, with 9 bases between them. Documented treatment: oral pan-JAK inhibitor, 5-10 mg twice daily. After isolation, RNA underwent reverse transcription to generate cDNA as the sequencing template. Sequenced by immunoSEQ multiplex PCR; TCRdb stores in-frame clones only, minus some. The sample gives some 180,000 clones, about 51% of which show up once; 10% is in the top ten. This sequence originates from a human donor with alopecia areata. This chain joins TRBV5-1 and TRBJ2-2; D gene uncertain. The sample was CD8+ T cells sorted from blood, taken around week 54, from a patient treated with tofacitinib. CDR3 region: CASSSGNANTGELFF. In DNA form, the CDR3 reads TGCGCCAGCAGCTCCGGCAACGCGAACACCGGGGAGCTGTTTTTT. The whole variable domain, remainder taken from reference TRBV5-1 and TRBJ2-2, is KAGVTQTPRYLIKTRGQQVTLSCSPISGHRSVSWYQQTPGQGLQFLFEYFSETQRNKGNFPGRFSGRQFSNSRSEMNVSTLELGDSALYLCASSSGNANTGELFFGEGSRLTVL.